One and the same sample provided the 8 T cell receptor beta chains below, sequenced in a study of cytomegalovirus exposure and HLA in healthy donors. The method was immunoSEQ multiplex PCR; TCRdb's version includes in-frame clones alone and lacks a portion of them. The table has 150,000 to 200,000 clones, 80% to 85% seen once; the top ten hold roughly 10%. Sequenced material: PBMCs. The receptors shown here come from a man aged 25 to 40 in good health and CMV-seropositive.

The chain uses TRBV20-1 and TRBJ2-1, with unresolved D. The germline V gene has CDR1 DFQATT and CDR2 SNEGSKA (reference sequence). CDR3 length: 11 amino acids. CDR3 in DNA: TGCAGGGCAGTCGGAGCAAATGAGCAGTTCTTC. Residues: CRAVGANEQFF.

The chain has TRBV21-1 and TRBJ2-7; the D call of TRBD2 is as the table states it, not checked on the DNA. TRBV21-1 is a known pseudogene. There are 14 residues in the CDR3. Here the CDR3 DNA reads TGTGCCAGCAGCAGGACTAGCGGGAGCTACGAGCAGTACTTC. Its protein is CASSRTSGSYEQYF.

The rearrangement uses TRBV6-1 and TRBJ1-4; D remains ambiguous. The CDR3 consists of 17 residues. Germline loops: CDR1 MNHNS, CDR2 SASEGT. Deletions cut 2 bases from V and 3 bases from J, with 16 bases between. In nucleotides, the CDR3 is TGTGCCAGCAGTGAACCTATACTGAGGGTCGCTAATGAAAAACTGTTTTTT. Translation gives CASSEPILRVANEKLFF.

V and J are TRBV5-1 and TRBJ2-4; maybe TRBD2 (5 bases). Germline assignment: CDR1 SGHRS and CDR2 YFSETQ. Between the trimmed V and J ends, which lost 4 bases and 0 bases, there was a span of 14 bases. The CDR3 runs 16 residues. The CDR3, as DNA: TGCGCCAGCAGCATCGCGGGCCAGCCAGCCAAAAACATTCAGTACTTC. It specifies CASSIAGQPAKNIQYF.

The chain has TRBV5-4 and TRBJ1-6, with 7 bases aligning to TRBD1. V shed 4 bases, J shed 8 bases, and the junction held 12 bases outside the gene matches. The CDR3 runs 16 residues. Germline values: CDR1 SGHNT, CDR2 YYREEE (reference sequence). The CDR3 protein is CASSQQMTGTDSPLHF. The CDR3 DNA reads TGTGCCAGCAGCCAACAGATGACAGGGACGGATTCACCCCTCCACTTT.

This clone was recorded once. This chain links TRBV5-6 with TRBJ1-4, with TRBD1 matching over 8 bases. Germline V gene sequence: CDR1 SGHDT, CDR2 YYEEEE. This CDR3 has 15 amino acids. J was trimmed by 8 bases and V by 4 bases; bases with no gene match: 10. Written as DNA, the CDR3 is TGTGCCAGCAGCCCCGGGACAGGTGGGAGGGAAAAACTGTTTTTT. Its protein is CASSPGTGGREKLFF.

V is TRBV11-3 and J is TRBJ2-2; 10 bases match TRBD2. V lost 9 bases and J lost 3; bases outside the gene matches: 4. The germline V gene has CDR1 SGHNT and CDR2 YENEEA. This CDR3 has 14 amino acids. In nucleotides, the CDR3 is TGTGCCAGTCGGGGGACTAGCGACACCGGGGAGCTGTTTTTT. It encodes CASRGTSDTGELFF.

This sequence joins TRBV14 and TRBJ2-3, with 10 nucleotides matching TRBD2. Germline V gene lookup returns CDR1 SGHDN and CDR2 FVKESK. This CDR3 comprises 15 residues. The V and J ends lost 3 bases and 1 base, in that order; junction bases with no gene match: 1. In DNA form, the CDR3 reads TGTGCCAGCAGCCATCTAGCGGGAGGCACAGATACGCAGTATTTT. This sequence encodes CASSHLAGGTDTQYF.